A selection of T cell receptor beta chains follows, all from one sample in a study of T cell responses to AZD1222 COVID-19 vaccine. Profiling relied on immunoSEQ multiplex PCR, and the TCRdb table lists in-frame clones only, not all of them. The sample has 90,000 to 150,000 clones, over 75% seen once. The sequencing used peripheral blood, collected on day 0 of AZD1222 vaccination. All receptors derive from an adult in good health. Each CDR3 is given with its conserved first and last residue. D genes are given only for firm matches. Clone size is given for some rows only: seen once, a few or many times, or a class if the clone is expanded.

d_gene | j_gene | abundance | v_gene | CDR3aa | CDR3nt
. | TRBJ1-2 | . | TRBV29-1 | CSVEDNGYTF | TGCAGCGTTGAGGATAATGGCTACACCTTC
. | TRBJ2-1 | few | TRBV6-4 | CASSLRGDKPYNEQFF | TGTGCCAGCAGCTTAAGGGGGGACAAGCCCTACAATGAGCAGTTCTTC
TRBD1 | TRBJ2-1 | . | TRBV2 | CASISDRALNEQFF | TGTGCCAGCATTTCGGACAGGGCTTTGAATGAGCAGTTCTTC
. | TRBJ2-2 | once | TRBV6-5 | CASRTTGGAGELFF | TGTGCCAGCAGGACTACAGGGGGGGCCGGGGAGCTGTTTTTT
. | TRBJ1-4 | . | TRBV9 | CASSAAQSGEKLFF | TGTGCCAGCAGCGCCGCCCAAAGTGGTGAAAAACTGTTTTTT
TRBD1 | TRBJ1-1 | . | TRBV27 | CASSRTGGVMRAFF | TGTGCCAGCAGTAGGACAGGGGGCGTGATGCGAGCTTTCTTT
TRBD1 | TRBJ1-5 | . | TRBV6-2/TRBV6-3 | CASSYPRQGSGQPQHF | TGTGCCAGCAGTTACCCCCGACAGGGGAGTGGTCAGCCCCAGCATTTT
TRBD1 | TRBJ2-2 | few | TRBV4-3 | CASSHPEGTGDTGELFF | TGCGCCAGCAGCCACCCCGAAGGGACAGGGGATACCGGGGAGCTGTTTTTT
. | TRBJ2-7 | . | TRBV18 | CASSSQGYEQYF | TGTGCCAGCTCGTCACAGGGATACGAGCAGTACTTC
. | TRBJ1-5 | . | TRBV4-1 | CASSQDGLSNQPQHF | TGCGCCAGCAGCCAAGATGGTCTGAGCAATCAGCCCCAGCATTTT
TRBD2 | TRBJ2-2 | . | TRBV7-2 | CASSVTSGGGPGELFF | TGTGCCAGCAGCGTCACTAGCGGGGGGGGCCCCGGGGAGCTGTTTTTT
. | TRBJ2-2 | . | TRBV18 | CASQNTGELFF | TGTGCCAGCCAGAACACCGGGGAGCTGTTTTTT
TRBD1 | TRBJ1-2 | . | TRBV2 | CASRETGTNYGYTF | TGTGCCAGCAGGGAGACAGGGACTAACTATGGCTACACCTTC
TRBD1 | TRBJ1-3 | . | TRBV13 | CASSPRQGRFSGNTIYF | TGTGCCAGCAGCCCCCGACAGGGACGATTCTCTGGAAACACCATATATTTT
. | TRBJ2-7 | . | TRBV7-8 | CASSGSYEQYF | TGTGCCAGCAGCGGTAGCTACGAGCAGTACTTC
. | TRBJ1-2 | . | TRBV5-5 | CASSAGTDYGYTF | TGTGCCAGCAGCGCCGGGACGGATTATGGCTACACCTTC
. | TRBJ2-3 | . | TRBV18 | CASSLSLQGRASTDTQYF | TGTGCCAGCTCACTTTCCCTCCAGGGGAGGGCTAGCACAGATACGCAGTATTTT
. | TRBJ2-5 | . | TRBV23-1 | CASDHRYQETQYF | TGCGCCAGCGATCACAGGTACCAAGAGACCCAGTACTTC
. | TRBJ1-2 | . | TRBV29-1 | CSVEGRGGYTF | TGCAGCGTTGAAGGCAGGGGTGGCTACACCTTC
. | TRBJ2-6 | . | TRBV3-1/TRBV3-2 | CASSQGLDSGANVLTF | TGTGCCAGCAGCCAAGGGTTGGACTCTGGGGCCAACGTCCTGACTTTC
. | TRBJ1-2 | . | TRBV25-1 | CASSEWDNYGYTF | TGTGCCAGCAGTGAATGGGATAACTATGGCTACACCTTC
. | TRBJ1-4 | . | TRBV5-1 | CASSLAGAFNEKLFF | TGCGCCAGCAGCTTGGCAGGGGCATTCAATGAAAAACTGTTTTTT
TRBD1 | TRBJ1-5 | . | TRBV3-1/TRBV3-2 | CASSQQGAGSNQPQHF | TGTGCCAGCAGCCAGCAGGGGGCAGGTAGCAATCAGCCCCAGCATTTT
. | TRBJ1-5 | . | TRBV5-5 | CASSLFPTDSNQPQHF | TGTGCCAGCAGCTTATTCCCGACGGATAGCAATCAGCCCCAGCATTTT
. | TRBJ1-4 | . | TRBV6-6 | CASSYTERGNGRLFF | TGTGCCAGCAGTTACACCGAGAGGGGGAACGGGAGACTGTTTTTT
. | TRBJ1-2 | once | TRBV6-5 | CASSYAGHGYTF | TGTGCCAGCAGTTACGCTGGGCATGGCTACACCTTC
. | TRBJ2-1 | . | TRBV7-2 | CASSSPRNEQFF | TGTGCCAGCAGCTCTCCTAGAAATGAGCAGTTCTTC
. | TRBJ1-2 | once | TRBV28 | CASSQSLRGYTF | TGTGCCAGCAGTCAAAGCCTCCGGGGCTACACCTTC
. | TRBJ1-1 | . | TRBV19 | CASGKGRGTEAFF | TGTGCCAGCGGCAAGGGGAGAGGCACTGAAGCTTTCTTT
. | TRBJ2-7 | . | TRBV7-2 | CASSAFSGTYEQYF | TGTGCCAGCAGCGCATTTTCGGGGACCTACGAGCAGTACTTC
. | TRBJ2-7 | . | TRBV2 | CARRSENTYEQYF | TGTGCCCGCCGATCGGAAAATACCTACGAGCAGTACTTC
. | TRBJ1-5 | few | TRBV6-2/TRBV6-3 | CASSLMPWADSNQPQHF | TGTGCCAGCAGTCTCATGCCCTGGGCAGATAGCAATCAGCCCCAGCATTTT
TRBD1 | TRBJ1-5 | . | TRBV19 | CASSSPRVGQGGNQPQHF | TGTGCCAGTAGCAGCCCCCGAGTGGGACAGGGAGGCAATCAGCCCCAGCATTTT
TRBD1 | TRBJ1-1 | . | TRBV9 | CASSQGGNTEAFF | TGTGCCAGCAGCCAGGGGGGGAACACTGAAGCTTTCTTT
. | TRBJ1-1 | . | TRBV21-1 | CASSHYGARRDTEAFF | TGTGCCAGCAGCCATTACGGGGCCCGCCGGGACACTGAAGCTTTCTTT
. | TRBJ1-1 | . | TRBV21-1 | CASSKGGLTSPEAFF | TGTGCCAGCAGCAAGGGAGGACTTACATCTCCTGAAGCTTTCTTT
. | TRBJ1-1 | . | TRBV5-8 | CASSLGAPNTEAFF | TGTGCCAGCAGCTTGGGGGCACCTAACACTGAAGCTTTCTTT
TRBD2 | TRBJ2-2 | . | TRBV7-3 | CASSLGFAGENTGELFF | TGTGCCAGCAGCTTAGGTTTTGCGGGGGAGAACACCGGGGAGCTGTTTTTT
TRBD1 | TRBJ1-3 | . | TRBV5-1 | CASSSTGTGSSGNTIYF | TGCGCCAGCAGCTCTACCGGGACAGGGTCGTCCGGAAACACCATATATTTT
. | TRBJ1-6 | . | TRBV9 | CASSVSMSPTSPLHF | TGTGCCAGCAGCGTTTCTATGTCCCCGACTTCACCCCTCCACTTT